Listed here are 10 T cell receptor beta chains from one sample, sequenced in a study of blood T cell repertoires in COVID-19. Profiled with immunoSEQ multiplex PCR; TCRdb holds only in-frame clones, not every one. The repertoire holds some 71,000 clones, with roughly 90% as singletons. The sample comprised peripheral blood. The receptors derive from a man over 45 with acute or convalescent COVID-19.

V is TRBV10-2 and J is TRBJ2-7; 7 nucleotides align to TRBD2. The CDR3 has 16 amino acids. Germline V CDR1 and CDR2: WSHSY, SAAADI. V shed 2 bases, J shed 0 bases, and the junction held 7 bases outside the gene matches. The CDR3: CASSEIVASGSYEQYF. CDR3 coding DNA: TGCGCCAGCAGTGAGATTGTCGCTAGCGGCTCCTACGAGCAGTACTTC.

The V call is TRBV24-1, the J call TRBJ2-5; no firm D call. This CDR3 spans 12 amino acids. The germline V and J ends were trimmed by 7 bases and 7 bases, with 12 bases remaining between them. Germline CDR1 reads KGHDR; CDR2 reads SFDVKD. The CDR3 sequence is CATRDRRGTQYF. CDR3 in DNA: TGTGCCACCAGAGACCGTAGAGGGACCCAGTACTTC.

This chain links TRBV6-2 or TRBV6-3 with TRBJ2-7, with 8 positions matching TRBD2. V gave up 6 bases and J gave up 12 bases; unmatched junction bases: 7. This CDR3 region has 11 residues. CDR1 and CDR2 (germline): MNHEY, SVGEGT. In nucleotides, the CDR3 is TGTGCCAGCAGCGATCGGACTAGCCCGTACTTC. It is translated as CASSDRTSPYF.

The rearrangement uses TRBV19 and TRBJ1-5; possible D gene TRBD1, 6 bases. V shed 1 base and J shed 1 base, with 8 bases lying between them. Germline assignment: CDR1 LNHDA and CDR2 SQIVND (reference sequence). The CDR3 length is 15 residues. DNA of the CDR3: TGTGCCAGTAGTATAGGGACAGCAAGCAATCAGCCCCAGCATTTT. Translated, it gives CASSIGTASNQPQHF.

V usage is TRBV15 and J usage is TRBJ2-5; D call uncertain. V was cut by 4 bases and J by 1 base, with 7 bases left in between. CDR1 is LNHNV, CDR2 YYDKDF, per germline (reference sequence). The length of the CDR3 is 13 residues. The CDR3 loop reads CATSTPGQETQYF. Written as DNA, the CDR3 is TGTGCCACCAGCACACCAGGCCAAGAGACCCAGTACTTC. The full variable domain, with the rest looked up from reference TRBV15 and TRBJ2-5, is DAMVIQNPRYQVTQFGKPVTLSCSQTLNHNVMYWYQQKSSQAPKLLFHYYDKDFNNEADTPDNFQSRRPNTSFCFLDIRSPGLGDTAMYLCATSTPGQETQYFGPGTRLLVL.

The gene calls are TRBV9 and TRBJ1-2, with D perhaps TRBD1 (6 bases). V was trimmed by 0 bases and J by 8 bases, leaving 11 bases between them. Germline CDR1 SGDLS, CDR2 YYNGEE. CDR3 length equals 13 residues. Written as DNA, the CDR3 is TGTGCCAGCAGCGTAGCAGGGGCCGTCGGCTACACCTTC. Translated, it gives CASSVAGAVGYTF.

The chain carries TRBV7-6 and TRBJ1-4, with D hard to call. V lost 0 bases, J lost 8 bases, and 10 bases lay in between. Looked up from germline, CDR1 is SGHVS and CDR2 is FNYEAQ. The CDR3 totals 14 residues. The CDR3 loop is CASSLAPGSEKLFF. Here the CDR3 DNA reads TGTGCCAGCAGCTTAGCCCCGGGGAGCGAAAAACTGTTTTTT.

Here the CDR3 DNA reads TGCGCCAGCAGCCCCCCGCGGGGGAGCACAGATACGCAGTATTTT. This codes for CASSPPRGSTDTQYF. V is TRBV5-1 and J is TRBJ2-3, with 7 nucleotides matching TRBD2. Germline CDR1 SGHRS, CDR2 YFSETQ. The CDR3 sequence is 15 residues long. V dropped 4 bases and J dropped 0; count of bases not matched to a gene: 5.

This chain uses TRBV11-3 with TRBJ2-5; 7 nucleotides line up with TRBD1. This CDR3 has 15 amino acids. V gave up 5 bases and J gave up 2 bases; unmatched junction bases: 8. From germline, CDR1 is SGHNT and CDR2 YENEEA. CDR3 sequence: CASSRGGPEQETQYF. CDR3 DNA sequence: TGTGCCAGCAGCCGAGGGGGCCCAGAACAAGAGACCCAGTACTTC.

J is TRBJ2-5 and V is TRBV9, with TRBD1 identical over 7 bases. Germline V lookup: CDR1 SGDLS, CDR2 YYNGEE. Trimming took 0 bases from V and 1 from J; bases not matched to a gene: 3. There are 15 residues in the CDR3. For the CDR3, the DNA is TGTGCCAGCAGCGTAGGTGGGACAGCCCAAGAGACCCAGTACTTC. Translated, it gives CASSVGGTAQETQYF.